The 9 T cell receptor beta chains listed next were all sequenced from one sample in a study of blood T cell repertoires in COVID-19 (dated by TCRdb to the early 2020s). The library was prepared using the immunoSEQ multiplex PCR assay. In TCRdb, the immuneACCESS table is reduced to in-frame sequences with V and J assigned. These tables do not hold every clone; where another copy was compared, an unresolved V gene accounts for under half, and the others remain unexplained. The sample contains fewer than 45,000 clones, roughly 84% of them found a single time. The ten most abundant clones make up 1.5% to 2% of the sample. Sequencing was carried out using peripheral blood. All receptors derive from a man aged 55 to 69 with COVID-19, enrolled during active disease.

This sequence joins TRBV4-2 and TRBJ2-6, with unresolved D. CDR1 is LGHNA, CDR2 YNFKEQ, per germline. The CDR3 contains 17 residues. V gave up 1 base and J gave up 4 bases, with 14 bases separating them. CDR3: CASSQVIGLAGANVLTF. CDR3 bases: TGTGCCAGCAGCCAAGTGATTGGGTTAGCAGGGGCCAACGTCCTGACTTTC.

This clone appeared a few times. The genes are TRBV2 and TRBJ1-2, with D possibly matching TRBD1 (5 bases). Trimming took off 2 bases at V and 3 bases at J, with 10 bases between the two ends. Germline values: CDR1 SNHLY, CDR2 FYNNEI. The CDR3 contains 14 residues. The CDR3 spells CASSELDKYYGYTF. As DNA, the CDR3 is TGTGCCAGCAGTGAACTGGACAAGTACTATGGCTACACCTTC.

CDR3 residues: CASSTTSGRYEQYF. In DNA form, the CDR3 reads TGTGCCAGTAGTACGACTAGCGGGAGATACGAGCAGTACTTC. This chain links TRBV19 with TRBJ2-7; TRBD2 agrees at 12 bases. The germline gives CDR1 LNHDA, CDR2 SQIVND (reference sequence). V was clipped by 4 bases and J by 4 bases; unmatched bases: 2. The CDR3 sequence is 14 residues long.

This clone occurred a few times. The V gene is TRBV19, the J gene TRBJ1-6; D possibly corresponds to TRBD1 (6 bases). The V gene lost 4 bases and the J gene lost 7 bases, with 11 bases spanning the gap. The CDR3 length is 14 residues. Germline lookup yields CDR1 LNHDA and CDR2 SQIVND (reference sequence). This CDR3 reads CASSTGTPNSPLHF. The CDR3 coding sequence is TGTGCCAGTAGTACCGGGACACCCAATTCACCCCTCCACTTT.

There are a few counts of this clone. The gene calls are TRBV5-6 and TRBJ2-1; possibly TRBD2 for D (6 bases). CDR3 length: 15 amino acids. The germline V gene encodes CDR1 SGHDT and CDR2 YYEEEE. Trimming removed 4 bases at V and 3 bases at J, with 14 bases between. The CDR3 sequence is CASSRASARYNEQFF. CDR3 nucleotides: TGTGCCAGCAGCCGGGCTAGCGCTCGCTACAATGAGCAGTTCTTC.

The rearrangement joins TRBV27 to TRBJ2-7, with 11 positions matching TRBD2. The J segment lost 3 bases and the V segment lost 3 bases, leaving 7 bases of the junction unmatched. The CDR3 runs 16 residues. Looked up from germline, CDR1 is MNHEY and CDR2 is SMNVEV (reference sequence). The CDR3 nucleotides read TGTGCCAGCAGTTTTAACCCCGGGACTAGCGGCTACGAGCAGTACTTC. It yields the protein CASSFNPGTSGYEQYF.

This clone was counted a few times. This rearrangement joins TRBV20-1 to TRBJ1-2; 7 nucleotides agree with TRBD1. Germline CDR1 and CDR2: DFQATT and SNEGSKA (reference sequence). This CDR3 contains 12 residues. The V and J ends lost 3 bases and 4 bases, in that order; junction bases with no gene match: 2. CDR3 sequence (DNA): TGCAGTGCTAGTCCAGGGGGCTATGGCTACACCTTC. This codes for CSASPGGYGYTF.

The chain is built from TRBV9 and TRBJ2-3, with TRBD2 matching over 12 bases. J gave up 0 bases and V 6 bases, and 5 bases lay outside the gene matches. Germline assignment: CDR1 SGDLS and CDR2 YYNGEE. The CDR3 totals 16 residues. The CDR3 loop reads CASTRTSGASTDTQYF. DNA for the CDR3: TGTGCCAGCACTAGGACTAGCGGGGCTAGCACAGATACGCAGTATTTT.

The chain uses TRBV6-2 or TRBV6-3 and TRBJ1-5; D remains unclear. With 2 bases removed from V and 0 bases from J, the gap between germline ends came to 2 bases. CDR3 length: 13 amino acids. The germline V gene has CDR1 MNHEY and CDR2 SVGEGT. The CDR3 loop reads CASSYHSNQPQHF. As DNA, the CDR3 is TGTGCCAGCAGTTACCATAGCAATCAGCCCCAGCATTTT.